One sample yielded the 28 T cell receptor beta chains listed below, sequenced in a study of beta chain features in type 1 diabetes. As every portion of the isolated RNA was reverse transcribed, the sequencing read expressed TCRB transcripts. Some clones are missing from TCRdb's copy, which holds only in-frame ones; the method was immunoSEQ multiplex PCR. The data show 680,000 or so clones, roughly 16% seen once. Sequencing was done on a sample of naive CD4+ T cells from blood. The receptors come from a man younger than 35 in good health.

This clone showed up just a few times. This chain connects TRBV27 to TRBJ2-1; 7 positions agree with TRBD2. V gave up 4 bases and J gave up 3 bases; unmatched junction bases: 18. The CDR3 runs 19 residues. CDR1 is MNHEY, CDR2 SMNVEV, per germline (reference sequence). CDR3 nucleotides: TGTGCCAGCAGTTCCAGGGTGGTAGGGCGGGAGAAGGACTACAATGAGCAGTTCTTC. This encodes CASSSRVVGREKDYNEQFF.

This clone was counted a few times. The chain recombines TRBV15 with TRBJ2-1, with D perhaps matching TRBD1 or TRBD2 (5 bases each). The germline gives CDR1 LNHNV, CDR2 YYDKDF (reference sequence). CDR3 length: 14 amino acids. Trimming removed 4 bases from V and 3 bases from J, with 10 bases in between. In DNA form, the CDR3 reads TGTGCCACCAGCAACCAGGGAGACTACAATGAGCAGTTCTTC. Protein: CATSNQGDYNEQFF. The full variable domain, its missing parts supplied by reference TRBV15 and TRBJ2-1, is DAMVIQNPRYQVTQFGKPVTLSCSQTLNHNVMYWYQQKSSQAPKLLFHYYDKDFNNEADTPDNFQSRRPNTSFCFLDIRSPGLGDTAMYLCATSNQGDYNEQFFGPGTRLTVL.

The V gene is TRBV7-9, the J gene TRBJ1-5; TRBD1 matches 10 bases. The CDR3 extends over 16 amino acids. Germline CDR1 SEHNR, CDR2 FQNEAQ (reference sequence). V shed 5 bases and J 0 bases; nucleotides not matched to a gene: 4. DNA for the CDR3: TGTGCCAGCAGCCAGACAGGGGGCCTTAGCAATCAGCCCCAGCATTTT. Translated, it gives CASSQTGGLSNQPQHF.

The V gene is TRBV7-3, the J gene TRBJ1-4, with a possible D match to TRBD1 (6 bases). Germline V gene lookup returns CDR1 SGHTA and CDR2 FQGTGA. The ends were cut back, 2 bases at V and 0 bases at J, with 10 bases in the middle. The CDR3 runs 16 residues. The CDR3 reads CASSLGTRSTNEKLFF. CDR3 in DNA: TGTGCCAGCAGCTTAGGGACACGATCAACTAATGAAAAACTGTTTTTT.

This clone was picked up a small number of times. The CDR3 DNA is TGCAGTGCGTTCCAGCGGGAGACCCAGTACTTC. Protein product: CSAFQRETQYF. The chain combines TRBV20-1 with TRBJ2-5; possibly TRBD2 for D (5 bases). This CDR3 contains 11 residues. Looked up from germline, CDR1 is DFQATT and CDR2 is SNEGSKA (reference sequence). V was shortened by 6 bases and J by 5 bases, with 10 bases between the two germline ends.

This clone was found a few times. The V and J genes are TRBV30 and TRBJ2-7, with D tentatively TRBD2 (6 bases). CDR1 is GTSNPN, CDR2 SVGIG, per germline (reference sequence). The germline V and J ends were trimmed by 0 bases and 7 bases, with 7 bases remaining between them. There are 11 residues in the CDR3. CDR3 loop: CAWSVLAEQYF. The CDR3 nucleotides are TGTGCCTGGAGTGTACTAGCAGAGCAGTACTTC.

V gene TRBV18 combines with J gene TRBJ1-1; the match to TRBD1 covers 7 bases. The CDR3 covers 15 residues. The germline gives CDR1 KGHSH, CDR2 LQKENI. V trimming: 5 bases; J trimming: 0 bases; junction bases outside the gene matches: 6. The CDR3 nucleotides are TGTGCCAGCTCATCAAATACAGGGGTGAACACTGAAGCTTTCTTT. Translation gives CASSSNTGVNTEAFF.

CDR3 nucleotides: TGCAGCGTTGAGACTAGCATGTATACGCAGTATTTT. It codes for CSVETSMYTQYF. This sequence joins TRBV29-1 and TRBJ2-3; 7 nucleotides match TRBD2. The CDR3 totals 12 residues. Germline CDR1 is SQVTM and CDR2 is ANQGSEA. With V trimmed by 3 bases and J by 7 bases, 4 bases remained unmatched.

This clone showed up just a few times. The CDR3 is CASRGQGGTTQYF. In DNA form, the CDR3 reads TGCGCCAGCCGAGGACAGGGGGGTACGACCCAGTACTTC. V is TRBV4-1 and J is TRBJ2-5, with 10 bases lining up with TRBD1. Trimming cost V 8 bases and J 7 bases; bases outside gene matches: 7. Germline V gene sequence: CDR1 MGHRA, CDR2 YSYEKL. The CDR3 has 13 amino acids.

The chain joins TRBV30 to TRBJ1-2; possible D gene TRBD1, 6 bases. CDR3 length: 14 amino acids. In germline, CDR1 is GTSNPN, CDR2 SVGIG (reference sequence). The ends were cut back, 2 bases at V and 4 bases at J, with 14 bases in the middle. The CDR3, as DNA: TGTGCCTGGAGTTTCGGGGGCGCGGGCTATGGCTACACCTTC. This translates into CAWSFGGAGYGYTF.

The sample holds a few counts of this clone. The CDR3 DNA follows: TGTGCCAGCAGCCAAGATCCGGGACAGGGGAACACTGAAGCTTTCTTT. It encodes CASSQDPGQGNTEAFF. V and J are TRBV14 and TRBJ1-1; TRBD1 aligns across 9 bases. This CDR3 has 16 residues. Per the germline V gene, CDR1 is SGHDN and CDR2 is FVKESK. Losses at the gene ends were 0 bases for V and 1 base for J; bases not matched to a gene: 3.

This clone has more than one count but fewer than ten. The genes are TRBV19 and TRBJ2-7, with 8 bases identical to TRBD1. J gave up 2 bases and V 6 bases, and 9 bases lay outside the gene matches. This CDR3 comprises 15 residues. CDR1 and CDR2 (germline): LNHDA, SQIVND (reference sequence). The CDR3 is CASRRQGKGTYEQYF. CDR3 nucleotide sequence: TGTGCCAGTAGACGACAGGGGAAGGGAACCTACGAGCAGTACTTC.

With respect to this clone: Distinct nucleotide sequences in the sample also encode this CDR3. The chain joins TRBV6-5 to TRBJ2-7; no firm D call. This CDR3 contains 13 residues. Trimming took off 5 bases at V and 0 bases at J, with 8 bases between the two ends. Germline V gene lookup returns CDR1 MNHEY and CDR2 SVGAGI. The CDR3 spells CASSRTVSYEQYF. DNA for the CDR3: TGTGCCAGCAGTAGAACAGTCTCCTACGAGCAGTACTTC.

The chain recombines TRBV6-6 with TRBJ1-5; possible D gene TRBD1, 5 bases. CDR3 length equals 14 residues. CDR1 and CDR2 from the germline V gene are MNHNY and SVGAGI (reference sequence). V lost 2 bases and J lost 7, with 12 bases in between. In DNA form, the CDR3 reads TGTGCCAGCAGTTACGGGGGGGGGAGCCAGCCCCAGCATTTT. Amino acids: CASSYGGGSQPQHF.

This chain links TRBV18 with TRBJ1-1; the D gene is possibly TRBD1 (5 bases). V gave up 2 bases and J gave up 1 base, with 8 bases separating them. Germline assignment: CDR1 KGHSH and CDR2 LQKENI. This CDR3 has 14 amino acids. The CDR3 nucleotides are TGTGCCAGCTCACCAAAGAGGGGGAACACTGAAGCTTTCTTT. Translation gives CASSPKRGNTEAFF. The whole variable domain, filled in from reference TRBV18 and TRBJ1-1, reads NAGVMQNPRHLVRRRGQEARLRCSPMKGHSHVYWYRQLPEEGLKFMVYLQKENIIDESGMPKERFSAEFPKEGPSILRIQQVVRGDSAAYFCASSPKRGNTEAFFGQGTRLTVV.

The V gene is TRBV5-5, the J gene TRBJ2-4; D gene ambiguous. V lost 7 bases and J lost 0, with 20 bases in between. The CDR3 has 17 amino acids. The germline V gene has CDR1 SGHKS and CDR2 YYEKEE (reference sequence). CDR3 protein: CASGSGDKFIAKNIQYF. DNA of the CDR3: TGTGCCAGCGGGTCTGGTGATAAGTTTATAGCCAAAAACATTCAGTACTTC.

The chain recombines TRBV6-1 with TRBJ2-7, with 10 bases aligning to TRBD1. The CDR3 consists of 14 residues. V was pared by 6 bases and J by 3 bases, with 5 bases of the junction left unmatched. CDR1 MNHNS and CDR2 SASEGT come from the germline V gene. The CDR3 loop is CASRVGTGVYEQYF. The CDR3 DNA sequence: TGTGCCAGCAGAGTCGGGACAGGGGTCTACGAGCAGTACTTC.

V is TRBV11-2 and J is TRBJ1-4, with 7 bases identical to TRBD1. Germline V gene data show CDR1 as SGHAT and CDR2 as FQNNGV. This CDR3 contains 14 residues. The V segment lost 5 bases and the J segment 7 bases; nucleotides outside the gene matches: 7. The DNA of the CDR3 is TGTGCCAGCAGCCGAACTCGGGACAGTGAAAAACTGTTTTTT. Its translation is CASSRTRDSEKLFF.

This chain joins TRBV2 and TRBJ2-2, with TRBD1 matching over 9 bases. J lost 0 bases, V lost 6 bases, and 5 bases had no gene match. The CDR3 contains 16 residues. Germline V gene lookup returns CDR1 SNHLY and CDR2 FYNNEI. The CDR3 nucleotides read TGTGCCAGCAGCCGGGACAGGGCCGCGAACACCGGGGAGCTGTTTTTT. Its protein product is CASSRDRAANTGELFF.

The sample holds a few counts of this clone. V gene TRBV5-4 combines with J gene TRBJ2-3; TRBD2 matches at 10 bases. The germline CDR1 and CDR2 sequences are SGHNT and YYREEE (reference sequence). The V gene end was trimmed by 4 bases and the J gene end by 1 base; junction bases not matched to a gene: 6. The CDR3 has 16 amino acids. CDR3 in amino acids: CASSHPGLAGTDTQYF. The CDR3 DNA reads TGTGCCAGCAGCCATCCTGGACTAGCGGGCACAGATACGCAGTATTTT.

The chain employs TRBV6-1 and TRBJ2-7, with D perhaps TRBD2 (6 bases). CDR3 length: 14 residues. With 1 base removed from V and 7 bases from J, the gap between germline ends came to 14 bases. CDR1 is MNHNS and CDR2 is SASEGT in the germline V gene. CDR3 loop: CASSEVDWGVEQYF. The CDR3 DNA sequence: TGTGCCAGCAGTGAAGTCGACTGGGGGGTTGAGCAGTACTTC.

The genes are TRBV13 and TRBJ2-5; D remains ambiguous. The J call may be wrong; the DNA end is better matched by TRBJ2-7. CDR3 length equals 13 residues. The germline CDR1 and CDR2 sequences are PRHDT and FYEKMQ (reference sequence). CDR3 DNA: TGTGCCAGCAGCTTAGGCCTGGGTCGCGAGCAGTACTTC. Its translation: CASSLGLGREQYF.

This clone was seen more than once but under ten times. The chain has TRBV28 and TRBJ1-1, with D unresolved. The length of the CDR3 is 16 residues. In germline, CDR1 is MDHEN, CDR2 SYDVKM. Deletions cut 7 bases from V and 1 base from J, with 19 bases between. The CDR3 is CASNSASMGSNTEAFF. CDR3 DNA: TGTGCCAGCAATTCAGCATCAATGGGGTCGAACACTGAAGCTTTCTTT.

The rearrangement links TRBV27 to TRBJ2-3, with 10 bases aligning to TRBD2. The V gene's germline CDR1 is MNHEY and CDR2 SMNVEV (reference sequence). The length of the CDR3 is 17 residues. V shed 3 bases and J 3 bases; nucleotides not matched to a gene: 9. The CDR3: CASSLVRTSGETDTQYF. In DNA, the CDR3 is TGTGCCAGCAGTTTGGTCCGGACTAGCGGTGAGACAGATACGCAGTATTTT.

The V call is TRBV4-2, the J call TRBJ1-1; D is possibly TRBD1 (5 bases). The V gene's germline CDR1 is LGHNA and CDR2 YNFKEQ. This CDR3 is 16 amino acids long. Trimming removed 4 bases from V and 6 bases from J, with 21 bases in between. The CDR3 region is CASSRLLGVGFAEAFF. CDR3 coding DNA: TGTGCCAGCAGCCGCCTCCTGGGGGTCGGCTTTGCTGAAGCTTTCTTT.

A few counts support this clone. The chain is built from TRBV6-1 and TRBJ1-5; TRBD1 matches at 7 bases. Germline V gene sequence: CDR1 MNHNS, CDR2 SASEGT. The CDR3 has 16 residues. The V gene end was trimmed by 0 bases and the J gene end by 3 bases; junction bases not matched to a gene: 5. The CDR3 loop is CASSEANRGDNQPQHF. The CDR3 DNA follows: TGTGCCAGCAGTGAAGCAAACAGGGGCGACAATCAGCCCCAGCATTTT.

As DNA, the CDR3 is TGTGCCAGCAGCGCCAGCACAGATACGCAGTATTTT. Translating gives CASSASTDTQYF. J is TRBJ2-3 and V is TRBV6-5; D not resolved. V lost 6 bases, J lost 0 bases, and 4 bases lay in between. Germline V gene sequence: CDR1 MNHEY, CDR2 SVGAGI. This CDR3 is built from 12 residues.

This clone was found a few times. The chain employs TRBV5-1 and TRBJ2-3; no clear D. CDR1 SGHRS and CDR2 YFSETQ come from the germline V gene. The CDR3 has 15 amino acids. Trimming removed 0 bases from V and 6 bases from J, with 14 bases in between. The CDR3 DNA reads TGCGCCAGCAGCTTGGCCGCGTTTATAGGGGATACGCAGTATTTT. Translation gives CASSLAAFIGDTQYF. The full variable domain, with the rest looked up from reference TRBV5-1 and TRBJ2-3, is KAGVTQTPRYLIKTRGQQVTLSCSPISGHRSVSWYQQTPGQGLQFLFEYFSETQRNKGNFPGRFSGRQFSNSRSEMNVSTLELGDSALYLCASSLAAFIGDTQYFGPGTRLTVL.